A single sample gave rise to the 4 T cell receptor beta chains below, sequenced in a study of T and B cells in COVID-19 patients. TRB rearrangements were amplified by multiplex PCR with BIOMED2 TRB-A/B primers. TCRdb reprocessed the multiplex PCR reads via MiXCR and lists one record per CDR3 protein. The profile covers approximately 16,000 distinct CDR3 sequences, with about 29% appearing a single time and 1.2% taken by the ten largest. TRB was amplified from about 250-500 ng of blood genomic DNA. The source material was blood. The receptors shown here come from a human donor who had recovered from COVID-19.

The CDR3, as DNA: TGTGCCAGCAGCGCCCGACTAGCGGGAGCCGGGGAGCTGTTTTTT. This translates into CASSARLAGAGELFF. The V and J genes are TRBV5-4 and TRBJ2-2; 12 bases line up with TRBD2. Germline CDR1 SGHNT, CDR2 YYREEE (reference sequence). The trim removed 4 bases at V and 6 bases at J, leaving 4 bases unmatched. This CDR3 spans 15 amino acids.

Only a few counts were recorded for this clonotype. This sequence joins TRBV10-3 and TRBJ1-5; D may be TRBD1 (5 bases). This CDR3 is built from 14 residues. Germline assignment: CDR1 ENHRY and CDR2 SYGVKD. V lost 3 bases and J lost 8, with 14 bases in between. CDR3 coding DNA: TGTGCCATCAGTGACGGGGGTTACGGAGAGCCCCAGCATTTT. Its protein is CAISDGGYGEPQHF.

The chain recombines TRBV6-2 or TRBV6-3 with TRBJ1-1; D possibly corresponds to TRBD1 (6 bases). CDR3 length: 16 amino acids. V was pared by 4 bases and J by 4 bases, with 19 bases between. The germline V gene encodes CDR1 MNHEY and CDR2 SVGEGT. The CDR3, as DNA: TGTGCCAGCAGTTTCGTACAGGGATCCCTAATCACTGAAGCTTTCTTT. Encoded protein: CASSFVQGSLITEAFF.

This CDR3 is CAISPGPGTYGYTF. In DNA form, the CDR3 reads TGTGCCATCAGTCCCGGGCCGGGCACTTATGGCTACACCTTC. This chain uses TRBV10-3 with TRBJ1-2; D is ambiguous. Germline CDR1 is ENHRY and CDR2 is SYGVKD. Between the trimmed V and J ends, which lost 5 bases and 5 bases, there was a span of 15 bases. The CDR3 consists of 14 residues.